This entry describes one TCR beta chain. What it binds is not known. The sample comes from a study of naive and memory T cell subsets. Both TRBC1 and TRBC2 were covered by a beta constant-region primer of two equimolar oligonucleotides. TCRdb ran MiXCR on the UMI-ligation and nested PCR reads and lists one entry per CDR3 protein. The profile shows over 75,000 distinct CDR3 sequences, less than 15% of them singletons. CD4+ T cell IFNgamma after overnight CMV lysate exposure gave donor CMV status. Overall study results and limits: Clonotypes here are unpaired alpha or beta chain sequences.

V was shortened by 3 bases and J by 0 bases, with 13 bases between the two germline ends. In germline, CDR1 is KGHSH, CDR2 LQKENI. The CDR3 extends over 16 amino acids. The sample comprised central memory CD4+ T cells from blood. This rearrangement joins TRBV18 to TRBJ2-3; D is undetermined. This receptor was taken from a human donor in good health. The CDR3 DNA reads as TGTGCCAGCTCACCGACTGAGGTTTTGAGCACAGATACGCAGTATTTT. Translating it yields CASSPTEVLSTDTQYF.